This section outlines one TCR beta chain sequence together with its context. It was RNA transcripts that yielded the amplified TCR beta CDR3 regions. RT-PCR in the first round (using the HTBI primer set) targeted the TCR CDR3. TCRdb reprocessed the multiplex PCR reads with MiXCR, giving one entry per CDR3 protein. In the table there are fewer than 900,000 distinct CDR3 sequences, about 15% of which are singletons. Between the trimmed V and J ends, which lost 5 bases and 6 bases, there was a span of 19 bases. CDR3 length equals 15 residues. In germline, CDR1 is SGHRS, CDR2 YFSETQ. The data stem from a study of T cells in Graves' hyperthyroidism and ophthalmopathy.

V gene TRBV5-1 combines with J gene TRBJ2-3; D possibly corresponds to TRBD1 (6 bases). Sequencing input: blood. The sequence was collected from a man between 18 and 29 years old with Graves' hyperthyroidism. CDR3 nucleotide sequence: TGCGCCAGCAGTCCCGGGACACCCACTTGGGATACGCAGTATTTT. Residues: CASSPGTPTWDTQYF.